This TCR beta chain came from a study of PD-1 blockade in classical Hodgkin lymphoma (TCRdb year 2020). Some background on the complete study: Nivolumab dosing was 3 mg/kg intravenously every 2 weeks, continuing until either disease progression or unacceptable toxicity. To define a peripheral blood immune signature of response to PD-1 blockade in classical Hodgkin lymphoma, the study combined TCR beta sequencing with CyTOF. The research as a whole found: Trial patients with a complete response had baseline diversity similar to that of newly diagnosed patients, while partial responders and progressors had significantly lower diversity. Baseline TCR diversity was reported as lower in newly diagnosed patients than in healthy donors, and lower still in relapsed/refractory patients. The study covered only a single clinical trial cohort, and the causes of the repertoire differences, possibly disease activity or prior therapy, were still not defined. Patients starting nivolumab less than 1 year after ASCT had lower diversity and were excluded from later analyses to avoid confounding by immune reconstitution. By C4D1, a significant rise was seen in CD4+ TCR diversity but not in CD8+ TCR diversity (p=0.0027 vs p=0.16), and the rise was most apparent among complete responders (p=0.02).

Turning to this clone: What antigen it recognizes has not been identified. Base qualities are not provided; no much larger clone lies one nucleotide away.

The time point label corresponds to: cycle 4 day 1 (C4D1), after 5 to 7 weeks of nivolumab. All trial patients had relapsed after autologous stem cell transplantation, with cohorts A, B and C differing in prior brentuximab vedotin exposure. A total of over 50 patients with relapsed/refractory classical Hodgkin lymphoma made up the trial cohort, and each patient's best overall response was complete response, partial response or progressive disease. Single-agent nivolumab was administered to trial patients in the multi-cohort phase II CheckMate 205 trial. An independent review committee assessed best overall response by applying the 2007 International Working Group response criteria. Trial PBMCs were obtained immediately prior to nivolumab initiation (C1D1) and on therapy at cycle 2 day 1 and cycle 4 day 1. Peripheral blood was collected in 8 mL Vacutainer Cell Preparation Tubes, from which PBMCs were isolated by centrifugation and then cryopreserved.

The Qiagen DNeasy kit was used to extract genomic DNA from unsorted PBMCs and from the negatively selected CD4+ and CD8+ fractions. Using primers that anneal to V and J segments, immunoSEQ multiplex PCR amplified the TCR beta CDR3 regions. Amplification bias was minimized using a synthetic immune receptor repertoire, and residual bias was removed computationally after sequencing. Regarding the original processing steps: Repertoire diversity was quantified as the Shannon entropy index using custom Python scripts. The unsorted, CD4+ and CD8+ repertoires were each analyzed separately, with the exception of combined analyses, where CD4+ and CD8+ sequences were merged in silico. A clone counted as expanded when the clone's frequency after treatment rose at least 2-fold relative to C1D1, and clones undetected at baseline were given a pseudocount of 0.5. Singleton clones were defined as clones with 0 or 1 copy at C1D1, and non-singleton clones were defined as clones with 2 or more copies. Clones expanded in unsorted samples were annotated as CD4+, CD8+ or unknown by matching protein sequences in sorted samples from the same patient. Wilcoxon tests on paired samples were used to test diversity changes from C1D1 to C4D1. TCRdb retrieved this table from immuneACCESS and kept in-frame rearrangements only. Not all clones are present; in checked studies, unresolved V genes account for under half, and no reason is known for the remainder. V, J and clone size are those of that table, while D and trimming were read from the DNA. A total of about 85,000 clones appear in this sample, about nine tenths of them only once. The top ten constitute 2.5% to 3.5% of the sample.

Sequenced material: peripheral blood mononuclear cells (PBMCs), taken before the fourth cycle of nivolumab. The source of this sequence is a human donor with classical Hodgkin lymphoma.

The CDR3 amino acid sequence is: CASSWTGDSNQPQHF. The DNA sequence is TGTGCCAGCAGTTGGACAGGGGATAGCAATCAGCCCCAGCATTTT. The receptor chain draws on TRBV6-5 and TRBJ1-5, with 9 central nucleotides matching TRBD1. After removal of 4 bases from V and 0 bases from J, the junction retains 1 base not matched to a gene. There are 15 amino acids in the CDR3, from cysteine to phenylalanine inclusive. CDR3 DNA is the only sequence kept; it has 45 bases, read in frame from the first base. Sequences MNHEY (CDR1) and SVGAGI (CDR2) are obtained from the germline V gene.